This TCR beta chain came from a study of T cells in Graves' hyperthyroidism and ophthalmopathy. Whole-study context: Staff took peripheral blood when the initial diagnosis was made, before any treatment began. Study results and caveats: Blood also held most thyroid clonotypes expanded beyond 0.001.

This CDR3 is 14 amino acids long. The J segment lost 4 bases and the V segment lost 6 bases, leaving 9 bases of the junction unmatched. A remark on this clonotype: Antigen: not known.

Amplified TCR beta CDR3 regions derived from RNA transcripts. In the first-round RT-PCR of the TCR CDR3, the HTBI primer set was used. MiXCR, run by TCRdb on the multiplex PCR reads, gives a single entry per CDR3 protein. The table shows fewer than 650,000 distinct CDR3 sequences, with under 15% occurring only once. A Clinical Activity Score of at least 3, a NOSPECS grade of at least 4 and a duration under 3 months were recorded in the ophthalmopathy patients. The sequence came from a woman in her thirties or forties with Graves' ophthalmopathy. The sample comprised blood. This sequence joins TRBV12-3 or TRBV12-4 and TRBJ2-7; TRBD1 matches at 7 bases. The CDR3 region is CASRNVGQFYEQYF. For the CDR3, the DNA is TGTGCCAGCAGGAACGTGGGACAGTTTTACGAGCAGTACTTC.